A single sample is the source of the 9 T cell receptor beta chains below, sequenced in a study of beta chain features in type 1 diabetes. All of the isolated RNA was reverse transcribed, so expressed TCRB transcripts were sequenced. Profiled with immunoSEQ multiplex PCR; TCRdb holds only in-frame clones, not every one. The profile shows 200,000 to 250,000 clones, 11% of them singletons. Specimen: central memory CD4+ T cells from blood. All receptors derive from a man aged 18 to 30 in good health.

The rearrangement links TRBV27 to TRBJ2-5, with D possibly TRBD2 on 5 matching bases. The V gene lost 3 bases and the J gene lost 5 bases, with 7 bases spanning the gap. The CDR3 is made up of 12 amino acids. Germline V gives CDR1 MNHEY, CDR2 SMNVEV (reference sequence). The CDR3 DNA follows: TGTGCCAGCAGTTTTCCGGGGGAGACCCAGTACTTC. This codes for CASSFPGETQYF.

The sample holds many counts of this clone. The genes are TRBV29-1 and TRBJ2-3, with no clear D. Between the trimmed V and J ends, which lost 7 bases and 2 bases, there was a span of 10 bases. From germline, CDR1 is SQVTM and CDR2 ANQGSEA. The CDR3 is made up of 12 amino acids. CDR3: CSAHGDTDTQYF. CDR3 nucleotides: TGCAGCGCCCACGGCGACACAGATACGCAGTATTTT.

This clone was picked up a small number of times. V usage is TRBV10-3 and J usage is TRBJ2-3; D may correspond to TRBD1 or TRBD2 (5 bases each). Germline V gene sequence: CDR1 ENHRY, CDR2 SYGVKD. V lost 6 bases and J 5 bases, leaving 12 bases between the germline ends. The CDR3 runs 13 residues. The CDR3 protein is CAIRAGSEDTQYF. The CDR3, as DNA: TGTGCCATCAGGGCAGGGAGTGAAGATACGCAGTATTTT.

Ten or more counts support this clone. This sequence joins TRBV5-4 and TRBJ1-2; TRBD1 aligns across 12 bases. With 4 bases clipped from V and 4 bases from J, the junction kept 8 bases outside the gene matches. CDR3 length: 16 residues. Germline V gene data show CDR1 as SGHNT and CDR2 as YYREEE (reference sequence). The CDR3 DNA follows: TGTGCCAGCAGCCCCGGGACAGGGGGCGCTGTCTATGGCTACACCTTC. This translates into CASSPGTGGAVYGYTF. Looking up the rest from reference TRBV5-4 and TRBJ1-2 gives the full variable domain: ETGVTQSPTHLIKTRGQQVTLRCSSQSGHNTVSWYQQALGQGPQFIFQYYREEENGRGNFPPRFSGLQFPNYSSELNVNALELDDSALYLCASSPGTGGAVYGYTFGSGTRLTVV.

This clone has a count of ten or more. The chain is built from TRBV21-1 and TRBJ1-5. TRBV21-1 is designated a pseudogene. The CDR3 sequence is 13 residues long. CDR3 amino acids: CARPREMTQPQHF. Written as DNA, the CDR3 is TGTGCCAGACCCAGGGAGATGACTCAGCCCCAGCATTTT.

This clone occurred a few times. The chain is built from TRBV6-5 and TRBJ2-7; D is uncertain. Germline V gene sequence: CDR1 MNHEY, CDR2 SVGAGI. The CDR3 runs 12 residues. V lost 5 bases, J lost 7 bases, and 12 bases lay in between. CDR3 sequence (DNA): TGTGCCAGCAGTACGACCGGCGTAGAGCAGTACTTC. It yields the protein CASSTTGVEQYF.

The chain carries TRBV30 and TRBJ2-7; TRBD1 matches 12 bases. The trim removed 3 bases at V and 3 bases at J, leaving 6 bases unmatched. The CDR3 length is 15 residues. Germline V lookup: CDR1 GTSNPN, CDR2 SVGIG (reference sequence). This chain's CDR3 is CAWRGQGASNYEQYF. The CDR3 DNA sequence: TGTGCCTGGAGGGGACAGGGGGCTTCCAACTACGAGCAGTACTTC.

V usage is TRBV5-1 and J usage is TRBJ1-2, with a tentative D call TRBD1 (5 bases). Per germline, CDR1 SGHRS and CDR2 YFSETQ. Trimming took 6 bases from V and 0 from J, leaving 12 bases between them. The length of the CDR3 is 14 residues. This CDR3 reads CASKQGLSNYGYTF. The CDR3 coding sequence is TGCGCCAGCAAGCAGGGACTCTCTAACTATGGCTACACCTTC.

The rearrangement uses TRBV5-1 and TRBJ2-3, with 11 bases aligning to TRBD1. V was pared by 4 bases and J by 3 bases, with 13 bases of the junction left unmatched. The CDR3 runs 18 residues. Looked up from germline, CDR1 is SGHRS and CDR2 is YFSETQ. The chain's CDR3 is CASSPRSTGTGGTDTQYF. The CDR3, as DNA: TGCGCCAGCAGCCCCCGAAGTACCGGGACAGGGGGAACAGATACGCAGTATTTT.